What follows are 28 T cell receptor beta chains derived from one specimen sequenced in a study of Graves' ophthalmopathy and Graves' hyperthyroidism. For repertoire sequencing, the TCR beta CDR3 regions were amplified from RNA transcripts. An initial RT-PCR round employing HTBI primers preceded a second-round multiplex PCR. From the multiplex PCR reads, TCRdb called clonotypes with MiXCR, one entry per CDR3 protein. The table has some 400,000 distinct CDR3 sequences, 15% to 20% seen once. The sample was peripheral blood. These receptors were taken from a woman between 18 and 29 years old with Graves' ophthalmopathy.

This clonotype was seen at least ten times. The rearrangement joins TRBV28 to TRBJ1-1; D uncertain. The CDR3 runs 12 residues. V lost 2 bases and J lost 5, with 6 bases in between. Germline values: CDR1 MDHEN, CDR2 SYDVKM. The CDR3 DNA reads as TGTGCCAGCAGTTTACGGGAGACTGAAGCTTTCTTT. This codes for CASSLRETEAFF.

This clonotype was counted between two and nine times. Being one base from a much bigger clone, this may be a read error. The CDR3 ends on some other residue instead of the conserved phenylalanine or tryptophan, so this is likely a read error. No DNA is shown, since the ends of the CDR3 on it are uncertain; the CDR3 is the one TCRdb lists. The chain carries TRBV6-4 and TRBJ1-5. Germline V gene lookup returns CDR1 MRHNA and CDR2 SNTAGT. The CDR3 spans 13 amino acids, including both terminal residues. CDR3 region: CASSEAGSQPRHS.

This clonotype was found many times. This sequence joins TRBV11-2 and TRBJ2-7; 13 bases fit TRBD2. The CDR3 contains 18 residues. V shed 5 bases and J 4 bases; nucleotides not matched to a gene: 14. Germline lookup yields CDR1 SGHAT and CDR2 FQNNGV. The chain's CDR3 is CASSPSTSGRALVYEQYF. The CDR3 DNA reads as TGTGCCAGCAGCCCCTCAACTAGCGGGAGGGCCCTCGTGTACGAGCAGTACTTC.

This clonotype was recorded at least ten times. The chain recombines TRBV29-1 with TRBJ1-1, with D hard to call. Germline loops: CDR1 SQVTM, CDR2 ANQGSEA. There are 14 residues in the CDR3. Trimming took off 5 bases at V and 5 bases at J, with 18 bases between the two ends. CDR3 coding DNA: TGCAGCGTTTCCCCGGGCGCGGGAACAACTGAAGCTTTCTTT. Amino acids: CSVSPGAGTTEAFF.

The chain recombines TRBV6-2 or TRBV6-3 with TRBJ1-5; D might be TRBD1 (6 bases). Germline V gene lookup returns CDR1 MNHEY and CDR2 SVGEGT. There are 16 residues in the CDR3. The germline V and J ends were trimmed by 6 bases and 2 bases, with 17 bases remaining between them. The CDR3 coding sequence is TGTGCCAGCAGGGGGGCAGGGGCGTTCCGCAATCAGCCCCAGCATTTT. Translated: CASRGAGAFRNQPQHF.

At least ten counts were recorded for this clonotype. This chain joins TRBV18 and TRBJ1-1, with D possibly TRBD1 on 6 matching bases. V was shortened by 5 bases and J by 8 bases, with 24 bases between the two germline ends. CDR1 KGHSH and CDR2 LQKENI come from the germline V gene. The CDR3 consists of 16 residues. CDR3 residues: CASSSHPDRTIREAFF. DNA of the CDR3: TGTGCCAGCTCATCTCACCCGGACAGAACGATAAGAGAAGCTTTCTTT.

Ten or more counts support this clonotype. This chain joins TRBV10-3 and TRBJ2-7; no reliable D call. V was cut by 5 bases and J by 2 bases, with 16 bases left in between. Germline loops: CDR1 ENHRY, CDR2 SYGVKD. The length of the CDR3 is 15 residues. The CDR3 loop is CAISKSLGETYEQYF. The CDR3 region has the DNA TGTGCCATCAGTAAGAGTCTGGGTGAGACCTACGAGCAGTACTTC.

The chain employs TRBV2 and TRBJ2-7; 7 bases agree with TRBD1. CDR1 SNHLY and CDR2 FYNNEI come from the germline V gene. Losses at the gene ends were 3 bases for V and 5 bases for J; bases not matched to a gene: 4. The CDR3 covers 13 residues. The CDR3 nucleotides are TGTGCCAGCAGTGACAACAGGGGCGACGAGCAGTACTTC. Translation: CASSDNRGDEQYF.

At least ten counts were recorded for this clonotype. This chain uses TRBV27 with TRBJ2-7; 12 bases map to TRBD1. The ends lost 2 bases at V and 5 bases at J; junction bases unmatched: 4. The germline V gene encodes CDR1 MNHEY and CDR2 SMNVEV (reference sequence). The CDR3 extends over 15 amino acids. The CDR3 coding sequence is TGTGCCAGCAGTTTAGGGACAGGGGGCCTGGACGAGCAGTACTTC. It is translated as CASSLGTGGLDEQYF.

The rearrangement uses TRBV30 and TRBJ2-7; TRBD1 matches at 9 bases. The CDR3 contains 13 residues. V lost 3 bases, J lost 0 bases, and 0 bases stayed unmatched. Germline V gene data show CDR1 as GTSNPN and CDR2 as SVGIG (reference sequence). CDR3 loop: CAWRQGASYEQYF. The CDR3 bases are TGTGCCTGGAGACAGGGGGCCTCCTACGAGCAGTACTTC.

There are many counts of this clonotype. CDR3 coding DNA: TGTGCCAGCAGTTTTCGGAGGATTTACAGGGCGCGGGGCTACACCTTC. Translated, it gives CASSFRRIYRARGYTF. V is TRBV28 and J is TRBJ1-2; D possibly corresponds to TRBD1 (6 bases). CDR1 is MDHEN, CDR2 SYDVKM, per germline. Trimming took off 3 bases at V and 8 bases at J, with 22 bases between the two ends. The CDR3 consists of 16 residues.

This clonotype was counted many times. The V gene is TRBV28, the J gene TRBJ2-2; TRBD2 matches at 7 bases. The CDR3 has 13 amino acids. V dropped 8 bases and J dropped 6; count of bases not matched to a gene: 6. The germline V gene encodes CDR1 MDHEN and CDR2 SYDVKM. The CDR3 spells CASFAGAPGELFF. Here the CDR3 DNA reads TGTGCCAGCTTCGCGGGAGCTCCCGGGGAGCTGTTTTTT.

The chain links TRBV7-2 to TRBJ2-5; 15 nucleotides agree with TRBD2. CDR1 SGHTA and CDR2 FQGNSA come from the germline V gene. Trimming cost V 1 base and J 5 bases; bases outside gene matches: 2. This CDR3 has 16 amino acids. DNA for the CDR3: TGTGCCAGCAGCTTAGGCGGACTAGCGGGAGGGGAGACCCAGTACTTC. It codes for CASSLGGLAGGETQYF.

At least ten counts were recorded for this clonotype. This may come from a read error, since a much larger clone is one base off. This sequence joins TRBV6-2 or TRBV6-3 and TRBJ2-7; TRBD2 is a possible D gene (6 bases). This CDR3 region has 15 residues. The V end lost 0 bases, the J end lost 9 bases, and 18 bases lay between the germline ends. Germline CDR1 reads MNHEY; CDR2 reads SVGEGT. Here the CDR3 reads CASSYSPGVGDGQYF. As DNA, the CDR3 is TGTGCCAGCAGTTACTCACCGGGAGTAGGCGACGGGCAGTACTTC.

V gene TRBV7-2 combines with J gene TRBJ2-7; either TRBD1 or TRBD2 may supply D (6 bases each). The CDR3 has 14 amino acids. V lost 5 bases and J 1 base, leaving 12 bases between the germline ends. Germline assignment: CDR1 SGHTA and CDR2 FQGNSA. DNA of the CDR3: TGTGCCAGCAGCAACACAGGGAGGTCCTACGAGCAGTACTTC. This encodes CASSNTGRSYEQYF.

A few counts support this clonotype. The chain has TRBV3-1 and TRBJ1-2; no definite D call. The germline gives CDR1 LGHDT, CDR2 YNNKEL (reference sequence). V was cut by 0 bases and J by 8 bases, with 13 bases left in between. This CDR3 region has 14 residues. CDR3 coding DNA: TGTGCCAGCAGCCAAGATACGAGGGTCCGGGGCTACACCTTC. Residues: CASSQDTRVRGYTF.

The sample holds many counts of this clonotype. This chain joins TRBV11-2 and TRBJ2-7; 7 bases align to TRBD2. The CDR3 is 16 amino acids. The trim removed 1 base at V and 1 base at J, leaving 7 bases unmatched. Germline V gene sequence: CDR1 SGHAT, CDR2 FQNNGV. CDR3: CASSLVGGRISYEQYF. CDR3 nucleotide sequence: TGTGCCAGCAGCTTAGTAGGCGGGAGAATATCCTACGAGCAGTACTTC.

This clonotype occurred many times. The chain is built from TRBV6-4 and TRBJ2-2, with 7 bases that match TRBD1. Germline loops: CDR1 MRHNA, CDR2 SNTAGT. V lost 6 bases and J lost 5; bases outside the gene matches: 15. The length of the CDR3 is 17 residues. CDR3 DNA sequence: TGTGCCAGCAGGACCAGCGCGGCAGGGGGTAGGACCGGGGAGCTGTTTTTT. It encodes CASRTSAAGGRTGELFF.

Many counts were recorded for this clonotype. This chain links TRBV6-1 with TRBJ1-2; D is ambiguous. There are 12 residues in the CDR3. Per germline, CDR1 MNHNS and CDR2 SASEGT. Deletions cut 4 bases from V and 4 bases from J, with 7 bases between. CDR3 sequence: CASSGWGYGYTF. CDR3 in DNA: TGTGCCAGCAGTGGATGGGGCTATGGCTACACCTTC.

There are many counts of this clonotype. The J gene is TRBJ1-2, the V gene TRBV15; D call uncertain. V lost 0 bases to trimming and J lost 4 bases, with 6 bases between them. Germline-derived CDR1 and CDR2 are LNHNV and YYDKDF (reference sequence). CDR3 length equals 13 residues. CDR3 loop: CATSREQGYGYTF. The CDR3 coding sequence is TGTGCCACCAGCAGAGAACAAGGCTATGGCTACACCTTC.

There are many counts of this clonotype. This chain joins TRBV30 and TRBJ2-7; 12 bases are shared with TRBD2. J lost 2 bases, V lost 1 base, and 3 bases had no gene match. CDR1 and CDR2 (germline): GTSNPN, SVGIG (reference sequence). This CDR3 contains 15 residues. Written as DNA, the CDR3 is TGTGCCTGGAGTGGACTAGCGGGAGCCACCTACGAGCAGTACTTC. Translated, it gives CAWSGLAGATYEQYF.

This clonotype was detected ten times or more. J is TRBJ2-5 and V is TRBV7-2; D unclear. V lost 4 bases, J lost 5 bases, and 14 bases lay in between. In germline, CDR1 is SGHTA, CDR2 FQGNSA. This CDR3 region has 14 residues. Written as DNA, the CDR3 is TGTGCCAGCAGCTCCGGCTGGATTGCGGAGACCCAGTACTTC. This gives the protein CASSSGWIAETQYF.

This clonotype was found a few times. The chain employs TRBV30 and TRBJ2-2; D remains unclear. Germline assignment: CDR1 GTSNPN and CDR2 SVGIG (reference sequence). The CDR3 length is 13 residues. V was shortened by 4 bases and J by 6 bases, with 12 bases between the two germline ends. The CDR3 nucleotides are TGTGCCTGGAAAAATGAGGTGGCCGGGGAGCTGTTTTTT. It codes for CAWKNEVAGELFF.

The CDR3 sequence is CAWSARRSWNTEAFF. In DNA form, the CDR3 reads TGTGCCTGGAGTGCGAGACGGAGCTGGAACACTGAAGCTTTCTTT. V usage is TRBV30 and J usage is TRBJ1-1; D gene unclear. The V and J ends lost 1 base and 1 base respectively, with 13 bases between them. The CDR3 has 15 residues. Germline-derived CDR1 and CDR2 are GTSNPN and SVGIG (reference sequence).

This clonotype has ten or more counts. This sequence joins TRBV6-2 or TRBV6-3 and TRBJ1-5; TRBD1 is a possible D gene (5 bases). CDR1 MNHEY and CDR2 SVGEGT come from the germline V gene. The CDR3 has 11 residues. V gave up 8 bases and J gave up 8 bases, with 10 bases separating them. CDR3 nucleotide sequence: TGTGCCAGCGGGGCCAGAGAGCCCCAGCATTTT. It is translated as CASGAREPQHF.

The gene calls are TRBV6-2 or TRBV6-3 and TRBJ2-7; no definite D call. V lost 2 bases to trimming and J lost 6 bases, with 8 bases between them. Per germline, CDR1 MNHEY and CDR2 SVGEGT. CDR3 length: 12 residues. CDR3 in DNA: TGTGCCAGCAGTTACCCCGAAACCGAGCAGTACTTC. This gives the protein CASSYPETEQYF.

There are a few counts of this clonotype. The rearrangement links TRBV3-1 to TRBJ2-7; perhaps TRBD2 as D (6 bases). The CDR3 has 17 residues. V was pared by 3 bases and J by 2 bases, with 20 bases between. CDR1 and CDR2 from the germline V gene are LGHDT and YNNKEL (reference sequence). The CDR3 is CASSQNLRDFATYEQYF. CDR3 in DNA: TGTGCCAGCAGCCAGAATCTCCGGGACTTTGCTACCTACGAGCAGTACTTC.

This clonotype has more than one count but fewer than ten. The chain combines TRBV25-1 with TRBJ1-5; D is uncertain. Trimming took 6 bases from V and 0 from J, leaving 9 bases between them. The length of the CDR3 is 14 residues. Germline-derived CDR1 and CDR2 are MGHDK and SYGVNS. CDR3 residues: CASRAPGSNQPQHF. The CDR3 DNA sequence: TGTGCCAGCAGAGCCCCGGGTAGCAATCAGCCCCAGCATTTT.